This T cell receptor beta chain was identified during a study of cytomegalovirus exposure and HLA in healthy donors. For the study at large: The study's early data release held about 85 million unique TCRs from HLA-typed donors. Study findings and constraints: Later analysis identified a missense DCLRE1C variant that was linked to TCR beta V- and J-gene trimming. In a later analysis, DRB1 alleles had the most associated TCRs; HLA-C alleles the fewest.

The CDR3 is made up of 16 amino acids. Germline V lookup: CDR1 SGHRS, CDR2 YFSETQ. The V end lost 4 bases, the J end lost 4 bases, and 21 bases lay between the germline ends. The PCR contained 60 Vbeta and 13 Jbeta primers. Repertoires were generated with immunoSEQ multiplex PCR, while TCRdb's copy carries only in-frame clones and drops some. The profile shows just under 150,000 clones, 65% to 90% of them singletons. Donors counted as nominally healthy when sampled, yet unrecorded immune exposures were likely. As concerns this clone: Antigen: not known.

This sequence joins TRBV5-1 and TRBJ2-7; possibly TRBD1 for D (6 bases). Specimen: PBMCs. This receptor was identified in a woman aged 30 to 39 in good health and CMV-seronegative. CDR3 amino acids: CASSPRLSLTGYEQYF. CDR3 sequence (DNA): TGCGCCAGCAGCCCCCGACTCTCGTTAACAGGGTACGAGCAGTACTTC.